This passage covers 6 T cell receptor beta chains from one sample sequenced in a study of cytomegalovirus exposure and HLA in healthy donors. It was with 60 Vbeta and 13 Jbeta primers that the PCR ran. Assay: immunoSEQ multiplex PCR; the TCRdb copy retains only in-frame clones and omits some. This sample yields about 170,000 clones, of which about four fifths are seen a single time; less than 2.5% belongs to the top ten. Specimen: PBMCs. These receptors all stem from a woman in her 50s in good health and CMV-seronegative.

This sequence joins TRBV18 and TRBJ2-5; perhaps TRBD1 as D (5 bases). Germline V CDR1 and CDR2: KGHSH, LQKENI. Between the trimmed V and J ends, which lost 4 bases and 5 bases, there was a span of 11 bases. The CDR3 has 13 residues. This chain's CDR3 is CASSQGFGETQYF. CDR3 in DNA: TGTGCCAGCTCACAGGGGTTCGGGGAGACCCAGTACTTC.

V is TRBV9 and J is TRBJ2-7, with TRBD2 matching 14 bases. Looked up from germline, CDR1 is SGDLS and CDR2 is YYNGEE. The CDR3 consists of 17 residues. V shed 0 bases, J shed 5 bases, and the junction held 7 bases outside the gene matches. The CDR3 loop reads CASSVGGTSGSINEQYF. Written as DNA, the CDR3 is TGTGCCAGCAGCGTAGGGGGGACTAGCGGGAGTATAAACGAGCAGTACTTC.

This chain joins TRBV4-3 and TRBJ2-6; no definite D call. Trimming removed 2 bases from V and 1 base from J, with 21 bases in between. The CDR3 extends over 20 amino acids. The germline CDR1 and CDR2 sequences are LGHNA and YSLEER. The CDR3 sequence is CASSQFAAFLTSSGANVLTF. Here the CDR3 DNA reads TGCGCCAGCAGCCAATTCGCAGCGTTCCTTACCTCTTCTGGGGCCAACGTCCTGACTTTC.

The genes are TRBV28 and TRBJ1-5; D is perhaps TRBD1 (6 bases). The CDR3 is 14 amino acids. The V gene lost 6 bases and the J gene lost 7 bases, with 16 bases spanning the gap. CDR1 is MDHEN and CDR2 is SYDVKM in the germline V gene. This CDR3 reads CASRDRGGGQPQHF. CDR3 sequence (DNA): TGTGCCAGCAGGGATAGGGGGGGAGGACAGCCCCAGCATTTT.

The chain uses TRBV30 and TRBJ2-5; no clear D gene. V was trimmed by 1 base and J by 0 bases, leaving 6 bases between them. This CDR3 is built from 13 residues. The germline V gene has CDR1 GTSNPN and CDR2 SVGIG (reference sequence). The CDR3 bases are TGTGCCTGGAGTGCGTCGGACCAAGAGACCCAGTACTTC. Its protein product is CAWSASDQETQYF.

The sample holds a few counts of this clone. The chain joins TRBV25-1 to TRBJ1-6, with D unclear. Trimming stripped 1 base from V and 7 bases from J, with 5 bases between. This CDR3 is built from 13 residues. Germline V lookup: CDR1 MGHDK, CDR2 SYGVNS. CDR3 sequence reads: CASSESINSPLHF. In nucleotides, the CDR3 is TGTGCCAGCAGTGAATCAATCAATTCACCCCTCCACTTT.